Each of the 30 T cell receptor beta chains below was sequenced from the same sample in a study of Ad26.COV2.S vaccination and SARS-CoV-2 variants. Specified treatment: approximately 18 received Ad26.COV2.S at low or high dose, single or two shots; about 5 received placebo; per-sample allocation not given. Sampling occurred on day 63 after the first vaccine or placebo injection. Assay: immunoSEQ multiplex PCR; the TCRdb copy retains only in-frame clones and omits some. Of 300,000 to 400,000 clones listed, about 85% are singletons. The sequencing used peripheral blood, collected in a trial of Ad26.COV2.S vaccine versus placebo. The receptor set was obtained from a person between 18 and 60 years old who received the Ad26.COV2.S COVID-19 vaccine or a placebo.

The CDR3 region is CASSSTYAQGNTIYF. The CDR3 nucleotides read TGTGCCAGCAGCTCAACCTACGCCCAGGGAAACACCATATATTTT. V is TRBV7-2 and J is TRBJ1-3; unclear D gene. This CDR3 comprises 15 residues. Trimming pared 4 bases from V and 4 bases from J, leaving 14 bases between. Germline CDR1 and CDR2: SGHTA and FQGNSA.

The chain has TRBV7-9 and TRBJ2-1; D may be TRBD1 or TRBD2 (6 bases each). This CDR3 contains 16 residues. The germline CDR1 and CDR2 sequences are SEHNR and FQNEAQ (reference sequence). Between the trimmed V and J ends, which lost 4 bases and 5 bases, there was a span of 18 bases. Written as DNA, the CDR3 is TGTGCCAGCAGCTCCGGGGGCCGGGGGCGGCACAATGAGCAGTTCTTC. Its translation is CASSSGGRGRHNEQFF.

The chain joins TRBV3-1 (or the pseudogene TRBV3-2) to TRBJ1-1, with 10 bases lining up with TRBD1. Germline assignment: CDR1 LGHDT and CDR2 YNNKEL (reference sequence). This CDR3 region has 18 residues. V lost 2 bases to trimming and J lost 4 bases; unmatched junction nucleotides: 13. The CDR3 DNA sequence: TGTGCCAGCAGCCAATGGTGGACAGGGGGGATCCGCGGCACTGAAGCTTTCTTT. Protein sequence: CASSQWWTGGIRGTEAFF.

The chain uses TRBV10-1 and TRBJ2-5; TRBD1 is a possible D gene (6 bases). CDR1 and CDR2 from the germline V gene are WNHNN and SYGVQD (reference sequence). The CDR3 has 15 amino acids. Trimming left V 0 bases short and J 4 bases short, with 12 bases between. CDR3 DNA sequence: TGCGCCAGCAGTGAGTCGACAGGATGGACAGAGACCCAGTACTTC. This encodes CASSESTGWTETQYF.

The rearrangement joins TRBV7-3 to TRBJ2-1; a weak D match, TRBD2 (5 bases). From germline, CDR1 is SGHTA and CDR2 FQGTGA. The CDR3 has 13 amino acids. V lost 3 bases, J lost 7 bases, and 10 bases lay in between. The CDR3 protein is CASSFSTGNEQFF. CDR3 nucleotides: TGTGCCAGCAGCTTCAGCACGGGAAATGAGCAGTTCTTC.

The gene calls are TRBV7-9 and TRBJ2-3, with 9 bases lining up with TRBD2. V dropped 4 bases and J dropped 2; count of bases not matched to a gene: 7. This CDR3 is 16 amino acids long. Germline V gene sequence: CDR1 SEHNR, CDR2 FQNEAQ (reference sequence). CDR3 coding DNA: TGTGCCAGCAGCTCAACCGGGACTAGCCCCACAGATACGCAGTATTTT. Residues: CASSSTGTSPTDTQYF.

About this clone: Other DNA variants within this sample encode the same CDR3. This sequence joins TRBV11-1 and TRBJ2-3; D not resolved. The V and J ends lost 5 bases and 2 bases respectively, with 8 bases between them. The CDR3 spans 13 residues. Germline loops: CDR1 SGHAT, CDR2 FQDESV (reference sequence). The CDR3: CASSPDPTDTQYF. In nucleotides, the CDR3 is TGTGCCAGCAGCCCAGACCCCACAGATACGCAGTATTTT.

This sequence joins TRBV24-1 and TRBJ2-3, with TRBD2 identical over 8 bases. The CDR3 has 14 residues. V lost 9 bases to trimming and J lost 1 base; unmatched junction nucleotides: 5. Looked up from germline, CDR1 is KGHDR and CDR2 is SFDVKD. Here the CDR3 DNA reads TGTGCCACCGGCGGGGGGACCGGCACAGATACGCAGTATTTT. Residues: CATGGGTGTDTQYF.

The rearrangement links TRBV12-3 or TRBV12-4 to TRBJ1-1, with unresolved D. Trimming took 6 bases from V and 11 from J, leaving 13 bases between them. This CDR3 is 11 amino acids long. This CDR3 is CASRFSSRAFF. DNA of the CDR3: TGTGCCAGCAGGTTTTCTAGTCGTGCTTTCTTT.

The chain links TRBV19 to TRBJ1-6; D is unclear. Germline loops: CDR1 LNHDA, CDR2 SQIVND (reference sequence). V lost 4 bases, J lost 0 bases, and 10 bases lay in between. The CDR3 runs 16 residues. This chain's CDR3 is CASSTGPSSYNSPLHF. The DNA of the CDR3 is TGTGCCAGTAGTACGGGCCCTAGCTCCTATAATTCACCCCTCCACTTT.

Comments on this clone: A much larger clone is a single base away; this may be a read error. This sequence joins TRBV9 and TRBJ2-5; D unresolved. This CDR3 region has 13 residues. Germline-derived CDR1 and CDR2 are SGDLS and YYNGEE. V was trimmed by 0 bases and J by 2 bases, leaving 5 bases between them. This CDR3 is CASSVGQQETQYF. The CDR3, as DNA: TGTGCCAGCAGCGTAGGACAACAAGAGACCCAGTACTTC.

The chain combines TRBV30 with TRBJ1-1, with 10 bases that match TRBD1. After removal of 2 bases from V and 12 bases from J, the junction contained 9 bases not matched to a gene. The CDR3 loop spans 13 amino acids. Germline V gene sequence: CDR1 GTSNPN, CDR2 SVGIG (reference sequence). The DNA for the CDR3 is TGTGCCTGGAGTCCTGACAGGGGGCGTGATTCTTTCTTT. It translates to CAWSPDRGRDSFF.

The CDR3 DNA follows: TGCAGGGGAGTAGCCAAAAACATTCAGTACTTC. Its translation is CRGVAKNIQYF. V is TRBV29-1 and J is TRBJ2-4, with D tentatively TRBD2 (5 bases). CDR1 is SQVTM and CDR2 is ANQGSEA in the germline V gene. The CDR3 consists of 11 residues.

The chain links TRBV5-1 to TRBJ2-5; D unresolved. Per the germline V gene, CDR1 is SGHRS and CDR2 is YFSETQ. CDR3 length: 15 amino acids. The ends were cut back, 0 bases at V and 2 bases at J, with 11 bases in the middle. The CDR3 bases are TGCGCCAGCAGCTTGGTCGGCGGCAGACAAGAGACCCAGTACTTC. This translates into CASSLVGGRQETQYF.

The V gene is TRBV18, the J gene TRBJ1-1; no reliable D call. V lost 3 bases and J lost 2, with 7 bases in between. Germline values: CDR1 KGHSH, CDR2 LQKENI. The CDR3 runs 13 residues. The CDR3 nucleotides read TGTGCCAGCTCACCGGGAGATAACACTGAAGCTTTCTTT. This codes for CASSPGDNTEAFF.

The chain links TRBV3-1 (or the pseudogene TRBV3-2) to TRBJ2-7; 9 bases fit TRBD2. The length of the CDR3 is 15 residues. Germline V gene lookup returns CDR1 LGHDT and CDR2 YNNKEL (reference sequence). The V gene end was trimmed by 2 bases and the J gene end by 3 bases; junction bases not matched to a gene: 5. The chain's CDR3 is CASSQLAGNLYEQYF. CDR3 nucleotides: TGTGCCAGCAGCCAACTAGCGGGGAATCTCTACGAGCAGTACTTC.

V is TRBV6-4 and J is TRBJ2-3, with TRBD2 matching over 9 bases. V was clipped by 9 bases and J by 2 bases; unmatched bases: 9. This CDR3 is 15 amino acids long. Germline-derived CDR1 and CDR2 are MRHNA and SNTAGT. The CDR3 region is CASRASGAATDTQYF. CDR3 DNA: TGTGCCAGTAGAGCTAGCGGGGCCGCCACAGATACGCAGTATTTT.

V is TRBV6-6 and J is TRBJ1-4; D is perhaps TRBD1 (6 bases). The ends were cut back, 3 bases at V and 7 bases at J, with 12 bases in the middle. This CDR3 contains 14 residues. Germline V lookup: CDR1 MNHNY, CDR2 SVGAGI (reference sequence). The CDR3 DNA sequence: TGTGCCAGCAGTTATCCGGGGGCGGGTGAAAAACTGTTTTTT. This codes for CASSYPGAGEKLFF.

This chain links TRBV28 with TRBJ2-5; weak D call: TRBD2 (6 bases). CDR1 and CDR2 (germline): MDHEN, SYDVKM. V was pared by 2 bases and J by 2 bases, with 9 bases between. CDR3 length: 14 residues. CDR3 sequence (DNA): TGTGCCAGCAGTTTACCAGGGAGGCAAGAGACCCAGTACTTC. Encoded protein: CASSLPGRQETQYF.

The genes are TRBV28 and TRBJ1-5; D might be TRBD1 (6 bases). Germline-derived CDR1 and CDR2 are MDHEN and SYDVKM. The CDR3 totals 18 residues. V shed 7 bases and J shed 2 bases, with 24 bases lying between them. The CDR3 is CASTILGAGTSGNQPQHF. CDR3 coding DNA: TGTGCCAGCACCATCTTGGGGGCCGGGACATCGGGCAATCAGCCCCAGCATTTT.

The sample holds a few counts of this clone. V usage is TRBV30 and J usage is TRBJ1-2; D is perhaps TRBD1 (6 bases). The CDR3 covers 13 residues. Germline-derived CDR1 and CDR2 are GTSNPN and SVGIG (reference sequence). Trimming took off 5 bases at V and 7 bases at J, with 17 bases between the two ends. CDR3 DNA: TGTGCCTGGTTAAGACAGGAGGCGGGTGGCTACACCTTC. Its translation is CAWLRQEAGGYTF.

The chain carries TRBV4-1 and TRBJ1-5; TRBD1 matches at 7 bases. Germline CDR1 is MGHRA and CDR2 is YSYEKL. This CDR3 region has 16 residues. V lost 4 bases to trimming and J lost 9 bases; unmatched junction nucleotides: 15. The CDR3 sequence: CASSRQGGLKTRPQHF. CDR3 nucleotides: TGCGCCAGCAGCCGTCAGGGGGGCCTTAAGACTCGGCCCCAGCATTTT.

The chain uses TRBV11-2 and TRBJ2-1; TRBD2 aligns across 14 bases. The V and J ends lost 4 bases and 12 bases, in that order; junction bases with no gene match: 11. The germline V gene has CDR1 SGHAT and CDR2 FQNNGV. This CDR3 region has 16 residues. Here the CDR3 DNA reads TGTGCCAGCAGCTCCCAGGGGACTAGCGGGGGATATTGGCAGTTCTTC. This codes for CASSSQGTSGGYWQFF.

This clone has a handful of counts. The genes are TRBV27 and TRBJ2-1, with TRBD2 identical over 7 bases. From germline, CDR1 is MNHEY and CDR2 SMNVEV (reference sequence). The CDR3 has 17 residues. V was pared by 6 bases and J by 5 bases, with 16 bases of the junction left unmatched. This CDR3 reads CASSSLTAGDLHNEQFF. The CDR3 DNA follows: TGTGCCAGCAGCTCCCTCACCGCGGGGGATCTCCACAATGAGCAGTTCTTC.

Concerning this clone: Other DNA sequences of this sample code for an identical CDR3. The V and J genes are TRBV2 and TRBJ1-5; TRBD1 matches at 8 bases. The CDR3 extends over 14 amino acids. Germline V gene sequence: CDR1 SNHLY, CDR2 FYNNEI. Unmatched junction bases numbered 5, after V lost 3 bases and J lost 7 bases. Here the CDR3 DNA reads TGTGCCAGCAGTGACTCAGGGGGCGGGCAGCCCCAGCATTTT. Translation: CASSDSGGGQPQHF.

The CDR3 loop reads CASSYDYTPWYF. CDR3 DNA: TGCGCCAGCAGTTATGACTACACTCCATGGTACTTC. The chain uses TRBV5-1 and TRBJ2-5; TRBD2 is a possible D gene (5 bases). Germline lookup yields CDR1 SGHRS and CDR2 YFSETQ. The CDR3 is 12 amino acids. V was pared by 5 bases and J by 13 bases, with 18 bases between.

The chain joins TRBV5-1 to TRBJ1-1, with 7 bases aligning to TRBD1. J lost 8 bases, V lost 0 bases, and 7 bases had no gene match. Germline assignment: CDR1 SGHRS and CDR2 YFSETQ. This CDR3 has 14 residues. Here the CDR3 DNA reads TGCGCCAGCAGCTTGGATCCAGGGGGAGACGAAGCTTTCTTT. Translated, it gives CASSLDPGGDEAFF.

Here the CDR3 DNA reads TGTGCCAGCAGTGAGCCCTTCCAAGAGACCCAGTACTTC. As protein: CASSEPFQETQYF. The rearrangement links TRBV6-1 to TRBJ2-5; D not resolved. The CDR3 covers 13 residues. CDR1 is MNHNS, CDR2 SASEGT, per germline. V lost 3 bases, J lost 1 base, and 6 bases lay in between.

The chain recombines TRBV7-9 with TRBJ2-6; 9 bases agree with TRBD2. CDR3 length: 14 amino acids. Germline values: CDR1 SEHNR, CDR2 FQNEAQ (reference sequence). The CDR3 nucleotides read TGTGGCGGGGGGGATCTCTCTGGGGCCAACGTCCTGACTTTC. It is translated as CGGGDLSGANVLTF. Together with reference TRBV7-9 and TRBJ2-6, the CDR3 gives the full variable domain: DTGVSQNPRHKITKRGQNVTFRCDPISEHNRLYWYRQTLGQGPEFLTYFQNEAQLEKSRLLSDRFSAERPKGSFSTLEIQRTEQGDSAMYLCGGGDLSGANVLTFGAGSRLTVL.

V and J are TRBV5-4 and TRBJ2-3, with unresolved D. Germline values: CDR1 SGHNT, CDR2 YYREEE (reference sequence). This CDR3 has 16 residues. With 4 bases removed from V and 2 bases from J, the gap between germline ends came to 17 bases. CDR3 sequence reads: CASSRTASTSTDTQYF. The CDR3 bases are TGTGCCAGCAGCCGGACGGCTTCTACCTCCACAGATACGCAGTATTTT.